The sequence of this TCR beta chain was determined in a study of T-cell reconstitution after alpha-beta-depleted transplantation in children (dated by TCRdb to about 2016). General notes on the study: Using TCR repertoire profiling, the study followed T-cell immune reconstitution in a quantitative way in children after TCRalphabeta/CD19-depleted allogeneic hematopoietic cell transplantation.

The CDR3, cysteine through phenylalanine, is 14 amino acids long. Solely the CDR3 DNA is kept, with 42 bases framed from the first base. Compared with germline, V lacks 7 bases and J lacks 2 bases; bases without a gene match: 7. Library generation was performed with PCR. The sequencing machine was an Illumina HiSeq 2500. TCR library preparation used molecular barcoding, with unique molecular identifiers applied to normalize quantification of the TCRbeta repertoire. TCRdb reanalyzed the raw reads on its own, using fastp at Q25 for trimming and MiXCR for clone calling, and kept in-frame beta chains. CDR3 protein duplicates are merged, each entry listing the most common genes and DNA. The sample contains 420,000 or so distinct CDR3 sequences, roughly a tenth of them found a single time. Clones ranked in the top ten supply approximately 5% of the sample. This clonotype was recorded a few times. Its binding antigen is unknown. There are no base qualities to consult, and no much larger clone falls within one base.

This specimen was PBMCs from the stem cell graft donor, taken from the stem cell graft. The chain is made from TRBV12-3 or TRBV12-4 and TRBJ2-5; the junction holds 7 bases that match TRBD1. The sequence was obtained from a human donor who donated a stem cell graft to a child with acute myeloid leukemia. In nucleotides, the sequence is TGTGCCAGCACCATACAGGGGCCGCAAGAGACCCAGTACTTC. Its protein product is CASTIQGPQETQYF.